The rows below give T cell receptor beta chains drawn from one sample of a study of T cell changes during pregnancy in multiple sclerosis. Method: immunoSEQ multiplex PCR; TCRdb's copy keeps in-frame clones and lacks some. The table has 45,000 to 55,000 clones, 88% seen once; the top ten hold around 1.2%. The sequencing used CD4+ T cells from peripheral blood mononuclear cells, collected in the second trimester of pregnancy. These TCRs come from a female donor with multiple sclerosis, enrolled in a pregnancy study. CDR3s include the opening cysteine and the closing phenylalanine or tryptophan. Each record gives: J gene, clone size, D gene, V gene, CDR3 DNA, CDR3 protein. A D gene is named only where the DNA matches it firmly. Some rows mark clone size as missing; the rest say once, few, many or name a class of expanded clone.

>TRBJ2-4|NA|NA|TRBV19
TGTGCCAGTAATCCTTATGCCGGGTCAGTTCAGTACTTC
CASNPYAGSVQYF
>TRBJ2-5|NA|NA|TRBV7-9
TGTGCCAGCAGCTTATGGGGAAACAATCGGGGTGAGACCCAGTACTTC
CASSLWGNNRGETQYF
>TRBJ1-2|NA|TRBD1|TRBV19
TGTGCCAGTAGTACGGACAGGGCAAACTATGGCTACACCTTC
CASSTDRANYGYTF
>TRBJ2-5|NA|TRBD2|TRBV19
TGTGCCAGCTGTCCTGGGACTAGCCAAGAGACCCAGTACTTC
CASCPGTSQETQYF
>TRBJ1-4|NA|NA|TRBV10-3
TGTGCCAGCAGACAGGAGGGGAATGAAAAACTGTTTTTT
CASRQEGNEKLFF
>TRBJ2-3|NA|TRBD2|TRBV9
TGTGCCAGCAGCGTGGGGACTAGAGATACGCAGTATTTT
CASSVGTRDTQYF
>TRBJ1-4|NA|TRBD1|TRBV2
TGTGCCAGCAGCCTTGACAGGGGCAGTGAAAAACTGTTTTTT
CASSLDRGSEKLFF
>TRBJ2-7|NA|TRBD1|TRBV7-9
TGTGCCAGCAGCTGGGACAGGAGAGACTACGAGCAGTACTTC
CASSWDRRDYEQYF
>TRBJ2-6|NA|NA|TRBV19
TGTGCCAGTCGGAGCTCTGGGGCCAACGTCCTGACTTTC
CASRSSGANVLTF
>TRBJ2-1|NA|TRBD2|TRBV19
TGTGCCAGTAGTGCCCCGACTAGCGGGACTGAGCAGTTCTTC
CASSAPTSGTEQFF
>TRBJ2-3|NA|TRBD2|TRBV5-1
TGCGCCAGCAGCCTAGGACTAGCGGGAGGGTCAGATACGCAGTATTTT
CASSLGLAGGSDTQYF
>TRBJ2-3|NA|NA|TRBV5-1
TGCGCCAGCAGCTTGGTCCTAGATTACACAGATACGCAGTATTTT
CASSLVLDYTDTQYF
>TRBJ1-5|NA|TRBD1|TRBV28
TGTGCCAGCAGGCAAGGGCGCCGGGACAGGGGGCTAGGCAATCAGCCCCAGCATTTT
CASRQGRRDRGLGNQPQHF
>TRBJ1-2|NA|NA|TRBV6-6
TGTGCCAGCAGTTACGAAGACATAGACTATGGCTACACCTTC
CASSYEDIDYGYTF
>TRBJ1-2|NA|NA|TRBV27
TGTGCCAGCAGTCCGGGTCGCAACTATGGCTACACCTTC
CASSPGRNYGYTF
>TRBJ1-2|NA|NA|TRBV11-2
TGTGCCAGCAGCTTTAATTTCCGGGAATATGGCTACACCTTC
CASSFNFREYGYTF
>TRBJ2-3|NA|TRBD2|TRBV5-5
TGTGCCAGCAGCTCACCGGGACTAGCGGCCACAGATACGCAGTATTTT
CASSSPGLAATDTQYF
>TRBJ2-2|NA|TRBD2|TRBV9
TGTGCCAGCGGTAAAGCGGGGTCTAACACCGGGGAGCTGTTTTTT
CASGKAGSNTGELFF
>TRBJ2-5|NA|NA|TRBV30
TGTGCCTGGAGCAGGAAGTCAGAGACCCAGTACTTC
CAWSRKSETQYF
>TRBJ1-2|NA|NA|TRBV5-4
TGTGCCAGCAGCGGAGGACGGGACTATGGCTACACCTTC
CASSGGRDYGYTF
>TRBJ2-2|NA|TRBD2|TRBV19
TGTGCCAGTATAAGTGGGAGGGCCGCGAACACCGGGGAGCTGTTTTTT
CASISGRAANTGELFF
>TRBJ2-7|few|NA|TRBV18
TGTGCCAGCTCACCTGAGTCCTACGAGCAGTACTTC
CASSPESYEQYF
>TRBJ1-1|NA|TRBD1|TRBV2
TGTGCCAGCAGACAGGGGAGGAACACTGAAGCTTTCTTT
CASRQGRNTEAFF
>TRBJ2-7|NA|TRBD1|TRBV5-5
TGTGCCAGCAGCGGGGGACAGGGGGCATATTCCTACGAGCAGTACTTC
CASSGGQGAYSYEQYF
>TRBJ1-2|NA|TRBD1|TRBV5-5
TGTGCCAGCAGTCCGAAACAGGGGAACTATGGCTACACCTTC
CASSPKQGNYGYTF